The present T cell receptor (beta chain) was sequenced within a study of cytomegalovirus exposure and HLA in healthy donors. PCR involved 60 Vbeta and 13 Jbeta primers. Sequencing used immunoSEQ multiplex PCR; TCRdb keeps in-frame clones, though not all of them. The sample shows fewer than 180,000 clones, around 74% of them seen only once. Note on this clone: The antigen is unknown.

Between the trimmed V and J ends, which lost 5 bases and 6 bases, there was a span of 15 bases. Germline loops: CDR1 GTSNPN, CDR2 SVGIG (reference sequence). The CDR3 consists of 13 residues. Study results and limitations: Researchers had no immune exposure information except CMV serostatus available.

V usage is TRBV30 and J usage is TRBJ2-3, with TRBD2 as a possible D gene (6 bases). The clonotype comes from a man between 45 and 60 years old in good health and CMV-seropositive. The sequenced sample was PBMCs. The CDR3 bases are TGTGCCTGGGCGGGGATCTCCGTGGATACGCAGTATTTT. Translating it yields CAWAGISVDTQYF.